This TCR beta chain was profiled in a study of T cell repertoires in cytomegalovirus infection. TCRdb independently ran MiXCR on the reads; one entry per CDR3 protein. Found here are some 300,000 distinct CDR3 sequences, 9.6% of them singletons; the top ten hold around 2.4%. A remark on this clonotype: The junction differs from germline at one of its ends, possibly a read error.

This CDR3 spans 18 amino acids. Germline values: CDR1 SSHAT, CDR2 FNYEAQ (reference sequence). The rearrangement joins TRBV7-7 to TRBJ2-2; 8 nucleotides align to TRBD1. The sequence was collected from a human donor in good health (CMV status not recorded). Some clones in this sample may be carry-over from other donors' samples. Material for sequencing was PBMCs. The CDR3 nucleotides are TGTGCTAGCAGCTTAGTTGCAGGGGGCGAACCGAACACCGGGGAGCTGTTTTTT. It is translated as CASSLVAGGEPNTGELFF.